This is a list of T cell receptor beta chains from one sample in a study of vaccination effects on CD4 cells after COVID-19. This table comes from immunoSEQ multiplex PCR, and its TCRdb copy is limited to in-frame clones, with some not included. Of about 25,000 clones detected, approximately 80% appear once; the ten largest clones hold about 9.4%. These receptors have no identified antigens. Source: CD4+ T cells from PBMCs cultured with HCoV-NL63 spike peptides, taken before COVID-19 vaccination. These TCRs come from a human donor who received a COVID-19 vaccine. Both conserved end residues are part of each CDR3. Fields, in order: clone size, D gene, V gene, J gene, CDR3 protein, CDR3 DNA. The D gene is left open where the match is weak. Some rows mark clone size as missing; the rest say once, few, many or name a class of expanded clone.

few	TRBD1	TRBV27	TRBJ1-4	CASSLQGIGEKLFF	TGTGCCAGCAGTCTACAGGGGATAGGGGAAAAACTGTTTTTT
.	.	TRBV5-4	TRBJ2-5	CASSLAGGAETQYF	TGTGCCAGCAGCTTGGCGGGCGGCGCAGAGACCCAGTACTTC
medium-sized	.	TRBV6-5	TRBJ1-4	CATAPQGDNEKLFF	TGTGCCACCGCCCCCCAGGGCGATAATGAAAAACTGTTTTTT
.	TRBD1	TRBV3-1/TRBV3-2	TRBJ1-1	CASSQDLVGDRGPAFF	TGTGCCAGCAGCCAAGATTTGGTAGGGGACAGGGGGCCAGCTTTCTTT
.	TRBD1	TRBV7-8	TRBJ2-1	CASSLGDRIAYNEQFF	TGTGCCAGCAGCTTAGGGGACAGGATTGCCTACAATGAGCAGTTCTTC
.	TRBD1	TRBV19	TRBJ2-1	CASRPQGVGEQFF	TGTGCCAGTAGGCCCCAGGGGGTGGGCGAGCAGTTCTTC
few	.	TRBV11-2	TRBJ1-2	CASSMTNYGYTF	TGTGCCAGCAGCATGACAAACTATGGCTACACCTTC
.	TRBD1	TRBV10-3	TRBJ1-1	CAIGQGANTEAFF	TGTGCCATCGGACAGGGGGCGAACACTGAAGCTTTCTTT
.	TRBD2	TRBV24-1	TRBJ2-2	CATSEPGLANTGELFF	TGTGCCACCAGTGAGCCGGGACTAGCAAACACCGGGGAGCTGTTTTTT
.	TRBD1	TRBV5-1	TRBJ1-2	CASSLGQGAEGYTF	TGCGCCAGCAGCTTGGGACAGGGGGCGGAAGGCTACACCTTC
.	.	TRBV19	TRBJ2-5	CASSINQETQYF	TGTGCCAGTAGTATTAATCAGGAGACCCAGTACTTC
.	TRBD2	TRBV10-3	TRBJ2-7	CAIAASGAYEQYF	TGTGCCATCGCCGCCAGCGGGGCCTACGAGCAGTACTTC
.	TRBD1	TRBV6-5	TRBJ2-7	CASSYSSGTGNYEQYF	TGTGCCAGCAGTTACTCATCCGGGACAGGTAACTACGAGCAGTACTTC
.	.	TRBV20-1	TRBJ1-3	CSASRRTGSSGNTIYF	TGCAGTGCTAGTAGGAGAACAGGGTCCTCTGGAAACACCATATATTTT
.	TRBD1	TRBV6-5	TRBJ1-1	CASSYGTENTEAFF	TGTGCCAGCAGTTACGGGACAGAGAACACTGAAGCTTTCTTT
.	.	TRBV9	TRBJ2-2	CASSVAGGTLTGELFF	TGTGCCAGCAGCGTAGCAGGAGGGACCCTCACCGGGGAGCTGTTTTTT
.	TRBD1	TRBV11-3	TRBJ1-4	CASSPGQGNEKLFF	TGTGCCAGCAGCCCGGGACAGGGGAATGAAAAACTGTTTTTT
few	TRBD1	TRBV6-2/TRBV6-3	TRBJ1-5	CASSKRKTGTGNQPQHF	TGTGCCAGCAGTAAACGCAAAACCGGGACAGGGAACCAGCCCCAGCATTTT
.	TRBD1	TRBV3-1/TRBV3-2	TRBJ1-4	CASSPGQGSEKLFF	TGTGCCAGCAGCCCGGGACAGGGCAGCGAAAAACTGTTTTTT
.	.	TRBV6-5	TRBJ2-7	CASRFLTDYEQYF	TGTGCCAGCCGTTTTCTGACCGATTACGAGCAGTACTTC
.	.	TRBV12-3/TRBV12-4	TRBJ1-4	CASAQASNEKLFF	TGTGCCAGCGCCCAGGCTTCTAATGAAAAACTGTTTTTT
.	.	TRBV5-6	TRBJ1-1	CASSLNTEAFF	TGTGCCAGCAGCTTGAACACTGAAGCTTTCTTT
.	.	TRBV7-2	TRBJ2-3	CASGLLRDTQYF	TGTGCCAGCGGCCTCTTGAGAGATACGCAGTATTTT
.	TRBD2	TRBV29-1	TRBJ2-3	CSVIWSGGLSDTQYF	TGCAGCGTTATCTGGAGCGGGGGGCTTTCAGATACGCAGTATTTT
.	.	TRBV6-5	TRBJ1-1	CASRKNTEAFF	TGTGCCAGCAGAAAGAACACTGAAGCTTTCTTT
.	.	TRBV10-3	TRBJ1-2	CAISAQQTDLSGYTF	TGTGCCATCAGTGCCCAACAGACGGACCTTTCAGGCTACACCTTC
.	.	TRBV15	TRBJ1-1	CATTPETNTEAFF	TGTGCCACCACCCCAGAGACGAACACTGAAGCTTTCTTT
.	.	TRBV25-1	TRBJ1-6	CASSGSNSPLHF	TGTGCCAGCAGTGGTTCGAATTCACCCCTCCACTTT
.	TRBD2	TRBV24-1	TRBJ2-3	CATSDSGTSGGGSDTQYF	TGTGCCACCAGTGACTCCGGGACTAGCGGGGGGGGGTCAGATACGCAGTATTTT
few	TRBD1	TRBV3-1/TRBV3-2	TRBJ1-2	CASSPHRDREDGYTF	TGTGCCAGCAGCCCGCACCGGGACAGGGAGGATGGCTACACCTTC
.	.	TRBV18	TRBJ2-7	CASSPPLGYEQYF	TGTGCCAGCTCACCACCACTGGGCTACGAGCAGTACTTC
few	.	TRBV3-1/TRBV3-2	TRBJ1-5	CASSTTGNQPQHF	TGTGCCAGCAGCACGACAGGCAATCAGCCCCAGCATTTT
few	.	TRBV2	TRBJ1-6	CASSRGSPLHF	TGTGCCAGCAGTCGCGGCTCACCCCTCCACTTT
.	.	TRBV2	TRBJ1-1	CASSDIQAFF	TGTGCCAGCAGTGACATCCAGGCTTTCTTT
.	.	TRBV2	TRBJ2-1	CASSLRGGVTSEQFF	TGTGCCAGCAGTCTCAGGGGTGGGGTAACAAGTGAGCAGTTCTTC
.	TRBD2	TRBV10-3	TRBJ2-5	CAISGGLGFRETQYF	TGTGCCATCAGTGGGGGACTAGGCTTTAGGGAGACCCAGTACTTC
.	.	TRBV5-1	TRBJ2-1	CASSLGDLGFYNEQFF	TGCGCCAGCAGCTTGGGGGACCTAGGATTCTACAATGAGCAGTTCTTC
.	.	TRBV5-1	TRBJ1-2	CASSLGPGRSFYGYTF	TGCGCCAGCAGCTTGGGTCCAGGTCGTAGTTTCTATGGCTACACCTTC
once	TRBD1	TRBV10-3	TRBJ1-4	CAISGQGVFEKLFF	TGTGCCATCAGCGGTCAGGGGGTTTTTGAAAAACTGTTTTTT
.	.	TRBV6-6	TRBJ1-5	CASSYDGNQPQHF	TGTGCCAGCAGTTACGACGGCAATCAGCCCCAGCATTTT
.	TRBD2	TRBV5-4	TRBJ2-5	CASSVIAGEETQYF	TGTGCCAGCAGCGTTATAGCGGGAGAAGAGACCCAGTACTTC
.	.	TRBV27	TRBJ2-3	CASSSGPGGTDTQYF	TGTGCCAGCAGTTCGGGGCCGGGGGGCACAGATACGCAGTATTTT
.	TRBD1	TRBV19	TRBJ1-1	CASILTGSFTEAFF	TGTGCCAGTATTCTGACAGGGTCTTTCACTGAAGCTTTCTTT
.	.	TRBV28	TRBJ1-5	CASSQNQGWVQPQHF	TGTGCCAGCAGTCAGAATCAGGGTTGGGTTCAGCCCCAGCATTTT
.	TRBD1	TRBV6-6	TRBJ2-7	CASRMGQYYEQYF	TGTGCCAGCAGGATGGGACAGTACTACGAGCAGTACTTC
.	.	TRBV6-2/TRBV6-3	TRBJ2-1	CASSYEYLAEQFF	TGTGCCAGCAGTTACGAATATTTAGCCGAGCAGTTCTTC
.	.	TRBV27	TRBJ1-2	CASSLFGMAGASNYGYTF	TGTGCCAGCAGTTTATTTGGTATGGCCGGCGCTTCTAACTATGGCTACACCTTC
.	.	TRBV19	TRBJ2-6	CATSHQPSGANVLTF	TGTGCCACCTCCCATCAGCCCTCTGGGGCCAACGTCCTGACTTTC
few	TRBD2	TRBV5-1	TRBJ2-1	CASSLGLAGQSKQFF	TGCGCCAGCAGCTTGGGACTAGCGGGACAGAGTAAGCAGTTCTTC
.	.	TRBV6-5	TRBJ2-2	CASNGKYTGELFF	TGTGCCAGCAATGGGAAATACACCGGGGAGCTGTTTTTT
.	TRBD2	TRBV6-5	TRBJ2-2	CASIPGGVGTGELFF	TGTGCCAGCATCCCGGGGGGGGTAGGCACCGGGGAGCTGTTTTTT
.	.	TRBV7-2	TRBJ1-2	CASSLQQDNYGYTF	TGTGCCAGCAGCCTACAGCAGGATAACTATGGCTACACCTTC
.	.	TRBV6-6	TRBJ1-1	CASSFPQGNPGAFF	TGTGCCAGCAGCTTTCCTCAGGGGAACCCCGGCGCTTTCTTT